A selection of T cell receptor beta chains follows, all from one sample in a study of identifying expanded T cells in peripheral blood. Assay: immunoSEQ multiplex PCR; the TCRdb copy retains only in-frame clones and omits some. This repertoire shows tens of thousands of clones, under 85% found once; its top ten account for about a fifth. The sequenced material came from blood. The receptors were sampled from a person between 18 and 75 years old in good health. Both conserved end residues are part of each CDR3. The D gene is left open where the match is weak. Clone size is shown for a subset of rows, as once, few, many or a class of expanded clone.

>.|.|TRBV7-2|TRBJ2-4
TGTGCCAGCAGCTTTGTTGCAGAGGGAAACATTCAGTACTTC
CASSFVAEGNIQYF
>TRBD1|.|TRBV5-6|TRBJ1-3
TGTGCCAGCAGACCTAACGACAGGGCTGGAAACACCATATATTTT
CASRPNDRAGNTIYF
>.|.|TRBV12-5|TRBJ2-5
TGTGCTAGTGGTTTCCAGGTAAAAGAGACCCAGTACTTC
CASGFQVKETQYF
>TRBD1|.|TRBV6-1|TRBJ1-1
TGTGCCAGCAGTGAGACAGGGGGCGGATTAGCTGAAGCTTTCTTT
CASSETGGGLAEAFF
>.|.|TRBV6-6|TRBJ2-5
TGTGCCAGCAGATCAACAAGCTCCTTCCAAGAGACCCAGTACTTC
CASRSTSSFQETQYF
>.|few|TRBV30|TRBJ1-5
TGTGCCTGGACTGGTAGCAGGGGAGGCAATCAGCCCCAGCATTTT
CAWTGSRGGNQPQHF
>TRBD2|.|TRBV9|TRBJ2-3
TGTGCCAGCAGCGTAAGCGGGGGTTTCACAGATACGCAGTATTTT
CASSVSGGFTDTQYF
>.|.|TRBV10-3|TRBJ2-2
TGTGCCATCAGTAACGGGGGTCCCGGGGAGCTGTTTTTT
CAISNGGPGELFF
>.|.|TRBV5-6|TRBJ1-6
TGTGCCAGCAGCTTCCCCTCGGGGCAGGGAGTACATTCACCCCTCCACTTT
CASSFPSGQGVHSPLHF
>.|few|TRBV11-2|TRBJ2-1
TGTGCCAGCAGCGGGCGGAAAGGGAGATACAATGAGCAGTTCTTC
CASSGRKGRYNEQFF
>TRBD1|.|TRBV19|TRBJ1-2
TGTGCCAGTAGTAGTTTACCGGGACAGCCCCTTCTCGCCTTC
CASSSLPGQPLLAF
>.|.|TRBV11-2|TRBJ1-2
TGTGCCAGCAGCTACCGCCCGGGGTATGGCTACACCTTC
CASSYRPGYGYTF
>TRBD2|.|TRBV11-2|TRBJ2-2
TGTGCCAGCAGCTTAGACGCGGGAGCAAGGGAGCTGTTTTTT
CASSLDAGARELFF
>.|.|TRBV4-1|TRBJ1-2
TGCGCCAGCAGCCAAGGAGTGGAAAAGGGCCTATATGGCTACACCTTC
CASSQGVEKGLYGYTF
>TRBD1|.|TRBV6-1|TRBJ1-4
TGTGCCAGCGGCACAGGGGGCTCCGATGAAAAACTGTTTTTT
CASGTGGSDEKLFF
>TRBD2|few|TRBV19|TRBJ2-7
TGTGCCAGTCAGGGAGGGCACGAGCAGTACTTC
CASQGGHEQYF
>TRBD2|.|TRBV6-6|TRBJ2-1
TGTGCCAGCACTCGACGGGAGGCCCCCTCCTACAATGAGCAGTTCTTC
CASTRREAPSYNEQFF
>.|.|TRBV5-1|TRBJ1-4
TGCGCCAGCACCTCCACCTCAACTAATGAAAAACTGTTTTTT
CASTSTSTNEKLFF
>TRBD2|.|TRBV11-3|TRBJ2-3
TGTGCCAGCAGCCCCGATGGCGGGAGGCCAATTTATACGCAGTATTTT
CASSPDGGRPIYTQYF
>.|.|TRBV11-3|TRBJ2-5
TGTGCCAGCAGCTTAGGGGCGACTGTAGGGAAAGAGACCCAGTACTTC
CASSLGATVGKETQYF
>.|.|TRBV6-5|TRBJ1-5
TGTGCCAGCACAGCCACCGAAACCCAGCATTTT
CASTATETQHF
>.|.|TRBV11-2|TRBJ1-5
TGTGCCAGCAGCCAGGGGCGAAATCAGCCCCAGCATTTT
CASSQGRNQPQHF
>.|once|TRBV7-9|TRBJ1-4
TGTGCCAGCAGCTCTTCGGGGCGGAAACTGTTTTTT
CASSSSGRKLFF
>TRBD1|few|TRBV7-2|TRBJ1-3
TGTGCCAGCAGCTTAGGACAGGGGGCCGGAAACACCATATATTTT
CASSLGQGAGNTIYF
>.|.|TRBV5-8|TRBJ2-7
TGTGCCAGCAGCTTGGTCAAGTCTTCCCGAGGGGTGCGCTACGAGCAGTACTTC
CASSLVKSSRGVRYEQYF
>.|.|TRBV7-9|TRBJ2-1
TGTGCCAGCAGCGGGGATCTAAAGCAGTTCTTC
CASSGDLKQFF
>TRBD1|.|TRBV28|TRBJ1-4
TGTGCCAGCAGTGTGACAGGGAGAGGCGGAAAACTGTTTTTT
CASSVTGRGGKLFF
>.|once|TRBV7-9|TRBJ2-3
TGTGCCAGCAGTCCGGTTTCTCATCCTTTTTGGAACCCGCAGTATTTT
CASSPVSHPFWNPQYF
>.|.|TRBV5-1|TRBJ1-1
TGCGCCAGCAGCACCCCGGTGAACACTGAAGCTTTCTTT
CASSTPVNTEAFF
>.|.|TRBV6-1|TRBJ1-2
TGTGCCAGCAGTGAAGGGTATGGCTACACCTTC
CASSEGYGYTF
>.|.|TRBV6-1|TRBJ2-1
TGTGCCAGCATGGGTGGGATCCGCACGGGAAATGAGCAGTTCTTC
CASMGGIRTGNEQFF
>.|.|TRBV2|TRBJ1-1
TGTGCCAGCACGGGGCTCCTAATGAACACTGAAGCTTTCTTT
CASTGLLMNTEAFF
>TRBD2|few|TRBV11-2|TRBJ2-1
TGTGCCAGCAGCTTTACTAGCGCGAACAATGAGCAGTTCTTC
CASSFTSANNEQFF